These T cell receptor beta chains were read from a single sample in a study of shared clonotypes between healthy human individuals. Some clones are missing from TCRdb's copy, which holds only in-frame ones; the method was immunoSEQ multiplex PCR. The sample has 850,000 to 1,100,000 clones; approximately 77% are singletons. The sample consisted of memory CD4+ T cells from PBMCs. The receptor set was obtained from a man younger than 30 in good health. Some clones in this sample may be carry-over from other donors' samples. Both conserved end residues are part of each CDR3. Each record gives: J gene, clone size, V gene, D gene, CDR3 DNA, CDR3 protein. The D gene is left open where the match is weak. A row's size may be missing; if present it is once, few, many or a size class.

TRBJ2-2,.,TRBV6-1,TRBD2,TGTGCCAGCATTATGTGGCGGGAGGTACCCGGGGAGCTGTTTTTT,CASIMWREVPGELFF
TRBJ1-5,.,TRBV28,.,TGTGCCAGCAGTGCCTCTATTCGGTTCGTACATCAGCCCCAGCATTTT,CASSASIRFVHQPQHF
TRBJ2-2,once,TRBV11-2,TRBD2,TGTGCCAGCAGCTTACTAGCGGCCAGGAACACCGGGGAGCTGTTTTTT,CASSLLAARNTGELFF
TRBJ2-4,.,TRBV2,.,TGTGCCAGCAGTGAACAGGGTCGGGAGTACTTC,CASSEQGREYF
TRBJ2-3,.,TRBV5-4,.,TGTGCCAGCAGCTCCCCCCTAGACACAGATACGCAGTATTTT,CASSSPLDTDTQYF
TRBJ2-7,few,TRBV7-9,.,TGTGCCAGCAGCTTAGAAGAGAGGGGACCCTACGAGCAGTACTTC,CASSLEERGPYEQYF
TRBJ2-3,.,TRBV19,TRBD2,TGTGCCAGTAGTATAGGGGAGGGGCCAGATACGCAGTATTTT,CASSIGEGPDTQYF
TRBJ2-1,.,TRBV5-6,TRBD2,TGTGCCAGCAGCCTATTCTCCGGGAGGGCCGGAAATGAGCAGTTCTTC,CASSLFSGRAGNEQFF
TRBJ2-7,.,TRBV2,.,TGTGCCAGCAACCCCGACAGAAGCTCCTACGAGCAGTACTTC,CASNPDRSSYEQYF
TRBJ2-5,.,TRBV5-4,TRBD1,TGTGCCAGCAGCTTGCCACCGGGACAGGGGCAAGAGACCCAGTACTTC,CASSLPPGQGQETQYF
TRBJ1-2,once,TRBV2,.,TGTGCCAGCAGTGAAGGCCCATCGGTCTATGGCTACACCTTC,CASSEGPSVYGYTF
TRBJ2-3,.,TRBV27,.,TGTGCCAGCACCCAACGCCTTCCTAGCACAGATACGCAGTATTTT,CASTQRLPSTDTQYF
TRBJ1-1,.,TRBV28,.,TGTGCCAGCAGACCGGGAAACACTGAAGCTTTCTTT,CASRPGNTEAFF
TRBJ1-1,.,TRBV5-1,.,TGCGCCAGCAGCGCAAATTCCAACCAGAACACTGAAGCTTTCTTT,CASSANSNQNTEAFF
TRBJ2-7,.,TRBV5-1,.,TGCGCCAGCAGCTGGGGGGGACAGCACTACGAGCAGTACTTC,CASSWGGQHYEQYF